The 8 T cell receptor beta chains reported below all come from one sample, sequenced in a study of OX40 agonist ivuxolimab in advanced cancers. Profiling relied on immunoSEQ multiplex PCR, and the TCRdb table lists in-frame clones only, not all of them. The sample has tens of thousands of clones; 90% to 95% are singletons. The sample was CD4+ or CD8+ T cells sorted from blood, taken in a trial of the OX40 agonist ivuxolimab. The source of these receptors is an adult with an advanced solid tumor such as melanoma, head and neck, liver or kidney cancer.

The chain couples TRBV28 to TRBJ1-2; perhaps TRBD1 as D (6 bases). V dropped 6 bases and J dropped 8 bases, with 19 bases sitting between them. Germline lookup yields CDR1 MDHEN and CDR2 SYDVKM. This CDR3 is 14 amino acids long. Here the CDR3 DNA reads TGTGCCAGCAGCCCCCAAACAGGGTTAAGCGGCTACACCTTC. Protein product: CASSPQTGLSGYTF.

The chain combines TRBV6-5 with TRBJ1-1, with 7 bases matching TRBD1. The junction had 5 bases not matched to a gene; V was cut back by 0 bases and J by 7 bases. The CDR3 spans 14 residues. Germline V gives CDR1 MNHEY, CDR2 SVGAGI. Here the CDR3 reads CASSYSGGGGEAFF. CDR3 DNA sequence: TGTGCCAGCAGTTACTCAGGGGGCGGGGGTGAAGCTTTCTTT.

The chain joins TRBV10-3 to TRBJ1-1; D gene unclear. The CDR3 is 11 amino acids. V gave up 7 bases and J gave up 6 bases, with 9 bases separating them. Per germline, CDR1 ENHRY and CDR2 SYGVKD. The CDR3 spells CAINRRAEAFF. CDR3 nucleotide sequence: TGTGCCATCAATAGACGTGCTGAAGCTTTCTTT.

Only a few counts were recorded for this clone. The rearrangement uses TRBV7-2 and TRBJ1-4; D might be TRBD1 (6 bases). Germline-derived CDR1 and CDR2 are SGHTA and FQGNSA. The CDR3 is 19 residues long. Trimming shortened V by 5 bases and J by 1 base, and 23 bases separated the two germline ends. The CDR3 loop is CASSLRGDTTYVTNEKLFF. The DNA for the CDR3 is TGTGCCAGCAGCCTTCGGGGGGACACCACTTATGTAACTAATGAAAAACTGTTTTTT.

This sequence joins TRBV27 and TRBJ1-2, with D hard to call. V lost 6 bases and J 2 bases, leaving 13 bases between the germline ends. CDR1 and CDR2 (germline): MNHEY, SMNVEV (reference sequence). This CDR3 region has 14 residues. CDR3 DNA: TGTGCCAGCAGAGACGTCACCCGAAACTATGGCTACACCTTC. It yields the protein CASRDVTRNYGYTF.

This chain joins TRBV4-3 and TRBJ1-3, with D perhaps TRBD1 (5 bases). The CDR3 runs 16 residues. Germline V CDR1 and CDR2: LGHNA, YSLEER. The V end was cut by 0 bases, the J end by 2 bases, with 11 bases between. The CDR3 region is CASSQDEGLTGNTIYF. CDR3 coding DNA: TGCGCCAGCAGCCAAGACGAGGGACTGACTGGAAACACCATATATTTT.

J is TRBJ2-1 and V is TRBV9; D gene uncertain. The CDR3 runs to 12 residues. V dropped 7 bases and J dropped 9 bases, with 14 bases sitting between them. From germline, CDR1 is SGDLS and CDR2 YYNGEE. Here the CDR3 DNA reads TGTGCCAGCGAAAAGGGTACGGGTGAGCAGTTCTTC. Protein: CASEKGTGEQFF. The full variable domain, in which reference TRBV9 and TRBJ2-1 provide the parts outside the CDR3, is DSGVTQTPKHLITATGQRVTLRCSPRSGDLSVYWYQQSLDQGLQFLIQYYNGEERAKGNILERFSAQQFPDLHSELNLSSLELGDSALYFCASEKGTGEQFFGPGTRLTVL.

The chain couples TRBV5-6 to TRBJ1-4; D remains unclear. Deletions cut 2 bases from V and 4 bases from J, with 12 bases between. The CDR3 covers 15 residues. The V gene's germline CDR1 is SGHDT and CDR2 YYEEEE. CDR3 sequence: CASSFRADINEKLFF. The CDR3 DNA sequence: TGTGCCAGCAGCTTCCGGGCAGATATTAATGAAAAACTGTTTTTT.